The clone carrying this T cell receptor (beta chain) was picked up a small number of times. The antigen is undetermined. These data are taken from a study of blood T cells in healthy people across ages. Study results and limitations: Higher diversity and more naive CD4+ cells were features of long-lived donors, compared to aged donors.

The use of a sample-barcoded 5' primer and a J-beta primer mix characterized a second PCR of about 7 to 12 cycles. Via MiXCR, TCRdb re-called the 5' RACE reads, giving one row per CDR3 protein. The sample holds about 680,000 distinct CDR3 sequences, 45% to 50% seen once. Germline CDR1 reads MNHEY; CDR2 reads SVGAGI. The CDR3 contains 12 residues. The germline V and J ends were trimmed by 8 bases and 0 bases, with 8 bases remaining between them. The donors, all healthy, were Caucasians living in Russia, aged roughly 6 to 100. This sequence joins TRBV6-5 and TRBJ2-7; D gene ambiguous. The sequence was collected from a woman aged 55-75 years in good health. The sample was blood. This CDR3 is CASHSPSYEQYF. CDR3 sequence (DNA): TGTGCCAGCCACAGTCCCTCCTACGAGCAGTACTTC.